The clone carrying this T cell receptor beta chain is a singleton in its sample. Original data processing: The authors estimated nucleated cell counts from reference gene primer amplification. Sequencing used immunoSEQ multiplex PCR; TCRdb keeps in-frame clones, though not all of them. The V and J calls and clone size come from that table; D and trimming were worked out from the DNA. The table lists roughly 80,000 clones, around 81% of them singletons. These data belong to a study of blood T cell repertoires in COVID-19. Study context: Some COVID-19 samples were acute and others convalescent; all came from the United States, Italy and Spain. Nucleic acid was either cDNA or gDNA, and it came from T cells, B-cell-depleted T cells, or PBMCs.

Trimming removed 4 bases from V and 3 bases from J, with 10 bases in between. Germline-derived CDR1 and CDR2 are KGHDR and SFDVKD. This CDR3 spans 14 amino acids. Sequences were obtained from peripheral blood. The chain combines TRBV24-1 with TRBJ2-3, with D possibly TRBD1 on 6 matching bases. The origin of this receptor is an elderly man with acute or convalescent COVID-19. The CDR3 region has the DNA TGTGCCACCAGTGACCACAGGGCGACAGATACGCAGTATTTT. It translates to CATSDHRATDTQYF.